The 26 T cell receptor beta chains in this list originate from one sample, sequenced in a study of blood T cell repertoires in COVID-19. TCRdb keeps only in-frame clones here, not all; method: immunoSEQ multiplex PCR. The sample records 250,000 or so clones, more than 75% being singletons. Sequences were obtained from PBMCs or T cells enriched from blood (not recorded which). The receptors originated from a woman in her late teens or twenties who had recovered from COVID-19.

The rearrangement joins TRBV7-8 to TRBJ1-2; the match to TRBD1 covers 8 bases. Germline V lookup: CDR1 SGHVS, CDR2 FQNEAQ. The CDR3 is 18 amino acids. V shed 1 base, J shed 0 bases, and the junction held 10 bases outside the gene matches. DNA of the CDR3: TGTGCCAGCAGCTTAGGAGCGCGACAGGGGTACGCTAACTATGGCTACACCTTC. Its protein product is CASSLGARQGYANYGYTF.

The V call is TRBV28, the J call TRBJ2-1; 9 bases agree with TRBD1. V shed 4 bases and J 3 bases; nucleotides not matched to a gene: 4. From germline, CDR1 is MDHEN and CDR2 SYDVKM. The CDR3 runs to 15 residues. CDR3 sequence (DNA): TGTGCCAGCAGTTCGGACAGGGGCAGCTACAATGAGCAGTTCTTC. It is translated as CASSSDRGSYNEQFF.

The V and J genes are TRBV19 and TRBJ2-1, with D hard to call. V was clipped by 3 bases and J by 0 bases, with 9 bases between them. This CDR3 spans 15 amino acids. The germline V gene encodes CDR1 LNHDA and CDR2 SQIVND (reference sequence). The CDR3 sequence: CASSMRQSSYNEQFF. In DNA form, the CDR3 reads TGTGCCAGTAGTATGAGGCAGAGCTCCTACAATGAGCAGTTCTTC.

This chain joins TRBV6-5 and TRBJ2-1; 8 positions agree with TRBD2. The V gene's germline CDR1 is MNHEY and CDR2 SVGAGI. V dropped 6 bases and J dropped 6; count of bases not matched to a gene: 10. The CDR3 spans 15 residues. For the CDR3, the DNA is TGTGCCAGCAGGGACCGGTTAGCGGGGACCAATGAGCAGTTCTTC. It codes for CASRDRLAGTNEQFF.

The rearrangement uses TRBV19 and TRBJ2-5; a weak D match, TRBD1 (5 bases). The CDR3 is 14 amino acids. Germline assignment: CDR1 LNHDA and CDR2 SQIVND (reference sequence). V lost 3 bases and J lost 9, with 17 bases in between. CDR3 DNA: TGTGCCAGTAGTATCAGGAGTGAAGGGGTCGCCCAGTACTTC. It translates to CASSIRSEGVAQYF.

This CDR3 is CASGETGGNTEAFF. For the CDR3, the DNA is TGTGCCAGCGGAGAGACAGGGGGGAATACTGAAGCTTTCTTT. This chain links TRBV10-3 with TRBJ1-1; TRBD1 matches 9 bases. Germline V gives CDR1 ENHRY, CDR2 SYGVKD. This CDR3 contains 14 residues. Trimming took 10 bases from V and 5 from J; bases not matched to a gene: 11.

The chain joins TRBV6-1 to TRBJ2-1; 9 nucleotides align to TRBD2. From germline, CDR1 is MNHNS and CDR2 SASEGT. This CDR3 region has 16 residues. J was trimmed by 3 bases and V by 4 bases; bases with no gene match: 7. The CDR3 DNA reads TGTGCCAGCAGTGTGGCTAGCGGGAATATCTACAATGAGCAGTTCTTC. The encoded protein is CASSVASGNIYNEQFF.

V gene TRBV2 combines with J gene TRBJ2-3; 9 bases are a match to TRBD1. This CDR3 spans 16 amino acids. The ends lost 6 bases at V and 2 bases at J; junction bases unmatched: 9. Germline V CDR1 and CDR2: SNHLY, FYNNEI. The CDR3 bases are TGTGCCAGCAGCTCACCGGACAGGGGTTACACAGATACGCAGTATTTT. Encoded protein: CASSSPDRGYTDTQYF.

This clone is a singleton in its sample. This chain uses TRBV9 with TRBJ1-4, with D possibly TRBD1 on 5 matching bases. Trimming removed 4 bases at V and 3 bases at J, with 10 bases between. The germline CDR1 and CDR2 sequences are SGDLS and YYNGEE. The CDR3 runs 14 residues. CDR3 residues: CASSPPGANEKLFF. The CDR3 DNA follows: TGTGCCAGCAGCCCGCCGGGGGCTAATGAAAAACTGTTTTTT.

V usage is TRBV5-4 and J usage is TRBJ2-4; possibly TRBD2 for D (6 bases). Germline V gene lookup returns CDR1 SGHNT and CDR2 YYREEE (reference sequence). Trimming removed 4 bases at V and 4 bases at J, with 15 bases between. The CDR3 covers 15 residues. The DNA of the CDR3 is TGTGCCAGCAGCCCCACCGGGACTCTTAAAAACATTCAGTACTTC. It specifies CASSPTGTLKNIQYF.

The chain joins TRBV7-8 to TRBJ1-2, with a weak D call TRBD1 (5 bases). V was pared by 2 bases and J by 7 bases, with 11 bases between. This CDR3 region has 13 residues. The germline gives CDR1 SGHVS, CDR2 FQNEAQ. In DNA, the CDR3 is TGTGCCAGCAGCTTACCAGGGATGGGTGGCTACACCTTC. Residues: CASSLPGMGGYTF.

This chain joins TRBV29-1 and TRBJ2-7; D not certain. The CDR3 contains 13 residues. Germline loops: CDR1 SQVTM, CDR2 ANQGSEA. V was clipped by 2 bases and J by 0 bases, with 8 bases between them. CDR3 amino acids: CSVESVSSYEQYF. The CDR3 DNA reads as TGCAGCGTTGAAAGCGTAAGCTCCTACGAGCAGTACTTC.

The chain employs TRBV9 and TRBJ2-1, with 10 positions matching TRBD2. V gave up 0 bases and J gave up 6 bases; unmatched junction bases: 3. The length of the CDR3 is 15 residues. Germline lookup yields CDR1 SGDLS and CDR2 YYNGEE. The CDR3 DNA sequence: TGTGCCAGCAGCGTAGGGACTAGCGGTAGCAATGAGCAGTTCTTC. Its translation: CASSVGTSGSNEQFF. Full variable domain (missing parts from reference TRBV9 and TRBJ2-1): DSGVTQTPKHLITATGQRVTLRCSPRSGDLSVYWYQQSLDQGLQFLIQYYNGEERAKGNILERFSAQQFPDLHSELNLSSLELGDSALYFCASSVGTSGSNEQFFGPGTRLTVL.

CDR3 amino acids: CASSLDNRGTEAFF. In DNA, the CDR3 is TGCGCCAGCAGCTTGGACAACAGGGGAACTGAAGCTTTCTTT. The chain joins TRBV5-1 to TRBJ1-1; 7 positions match TRBD1. The CDR3 has 14 amino acids. The V segment lost 0 bases and the J segment 5 bases; nucleotides outside the gene matches: 4. Germline V gene sequence: CDR1 SGHRS, CDR2 YFSETQ.

The chain has TRBV7-2 and TRBJ2-1, with D perhaps TRBD2 (6 bases). There are 15 residues in the CDR3. V was shortened by 1 base and J by 4 bases, with 11 bases between the two germline ends. CDR1 is SGHTA and CDR2 is FQGNSA in the germline V gene. The CDR3, as DNA: TGTGCCAGCAGCTTAGGTGGGGGGTTATACAATGAGCAGTTCTTC. Translation: CASSLGGGLYNEQFF.

This rearrangement joins TRBV6-2 or TRBV6-3 to TRBJ2-7; 8 positions agree with TRBD1. Germline V gene data show CDR1 as MNHEY and CDR2 as SVGEGT. J gave up 5 bases and V 3 bases, and 15 bases lay outside the gene matches. CDR3 length: 17 residues. In DNA form, the CDR3 reads TGTGCCAGCAGTTATCGATCCGGGACAGGAGATTACCACGAGCAGTACTTC. This translates into CASSYRSGTGDYHEQYF.

The chain carries TRBV23-1 and TRBJ1-1; no definite D call. TRBV23-1 is reported as an ORF; its role is uncertain. With 1 base removed from V and 3 bases from J, the gap between germline ends came to 12 bases. The CDR3 runs to 15 residues. The CDR3 is CASSQFQAKYTEAFF. CDR3 bases: TGCGCCAGCAGTCAATTCCAGGCCAAATACACTGAAGCTTTCTTT.

J is TRBJ2-7 and V is TRBV18, with D possibly matching TRBD2 (7 bases). Trimming took off 3 bases at V and 2 bases at J, with 14 bases between the two ends. The CDR3 is made up of 15 amino acids. In germline, CDR1 is KGHSH, CDR2 LQKENI. This CDR3 reads CASSPRGGATYEQYF. The CDR3 DNA reads TGTGCCAGCTCACCGCGAGGGGGGGCGACCTACGAGCAGTACTTC. Full variable domain (outside the CDR3, taken from reference TRBV18 and TRBJ2-7): NAGVMQNPRHLVRRRGQEARLRCSPMKGHSHVYWYRQLPEEGLKFMVYLQKENIIDESGMPKERFSAEFPKEGPSILRIQQVVRGDSAAYFCASSPRGGATYEQYFGPGTRLTVT.

The V call is TRBV7-9, the J call TRBJ1-2; 10 bases align to TRBD1. The CDR3 extends over 15 amino acids. Germline V gene data show CDR1 as SEHNR and CDR2 as FQNEAQ (reference sequence). J lost 6 bases, V lost 1 base, and 5 bases had no gene match. CDR3 protein: CASSLVGQGLNGYTF. DNA for the CDR3: TGTGCCAGCAGCTTAGTGGGACAGGGGTTAAATGGCTACACCTTC.

The chain couples TRBV2 to TRBJ2-7; D perhaps matches TRBD1 (5 bases). The V gene's germline CDR1 is SNHLY and CDR2 FYNNEI. The CDR3 is 12 residues long. V was pared by 5 bases and J by 3 bases, with 8 bases between. The CDR3 protein is CASSYGHYEQYF. The CDR3 coding sequence is TGTGCCAGCAGTTACGGACACTACGAGCAGTACTTC.

The chain uses TRBV5-1 and TRBJ2-7; D is perhaps TRBD2 (5 bases). With 4 bases removed from V and 6 bases from J, the gap between germline ends came to 17 bases. CDR1 and CDR2 (germline): SGHRS, YFSETQ. The CDR3 length is 14 residues. The CDR3 loop reads CASSPLSGSFEQYF. CDR3 sequence (DNA): TGCGCCAGCAGCCCGCTAAGCGGTTCGTTCGAGCAGTACTTC.

The chain carries TRBV5-6 and TRBJ1-6, with 8 positions matching TRBD1. This CDR3 is 14 amino acids long. V trimming: 1 base; J trimming: 7 bases; junction bases outside the gene matches: 1. Germline V gives CDR1 SGHDT, CDR2 YYEEEE. In DNA, the CDR3 is TGTGCCAGCAGCTTGACAGGGGGGAATTCACCCCTCCACTTT. It specifies CASSLTGGNSPLHF.

The rearrangement uses TRBV7-7 and TRBJ2-5, with TRBD2 as a possible D gene (5 bases). CDR3 length equals 15 residues. The germline gives CDR1 SSHAT, CDR2 FNYEAQ (reference sequence). V was pared by 1 base and J by 3 bases, with 12 bases between. The CDR3: CASSLVRTLEETQYF. The CDR3 DNA is TGTGCCAGCAGCTTAGTTAGGACTTTAGAAGAGACCCAGTACTTC.

The chain carries TRBV7-9 and TRBJ2-3; 11 bases are a match to TRBD2. Germline V gives CDR1 SEHNR, CDR2 FQNEAQ (reference sequence). This CDR3 has 15 amino acids. V lost 4 bases and J lost 2; bases outside the gene matches: 2. As DNA, the CDR3 is TGTGCCAGCAGCTCGACTAGCGGGGTCACAGATACGCAGTATTTT. Translation: CASSSTSGVTDTQYF.

This chain links TRBV5-1 with TRBJ1-1, with D unclear. CDR3 length equals 16 residues. Germline-derived CDR1 and CDR2 are SGHRS and YFSETQ. The V end lost 1 base, the J end lost 0 bases, and 13 bases lay between the germline ends. CDR3 bases: TGCGCCAGCAGCTTGAATTCGAGGGAGATGAACACTGAAGCTTTCTTT. This gives the protein CASSLNSREMNTEAFF.

The J gene is TRBJ1-5, the V gene TRBV28; D remains ambiguous. Germline assignment: CDR1 MDHEN and CDR2 SYDVKM. CDR3 size: 13 residues. Trimming removed 8 bases at V and 1 base at J, with 9 bases between. CDR3 amino acids: CASHDGSNQPQHF. CDR3 coding DNA: TGTGCCAGCCATGACGGGAGCAATCAGCCCCAGCATTTT.